The 19 T cell receptor beta chains in this list originate from one sample, sequenced in a study of CD8+CD57+ T cells in acquired aplastic anemia. Profiling that covered TCR beta VDJ and CDR3 relied on genomic DNA as its template. TCRdb reanalysed the reads using MiXCR and keeps one entry per CDR3 protein. The data contain hundreds of thousands of distinct CDR3 sequences, roughly half of them singletons. The source material was sorted CD4+, CD8+, or CD8+CD57+ T cells (not recorded which) from PBMCs. These receptors were taken from a human donor with severe aplastic anemia or a healthy control (not recorded which).

The J gene is TRBJ1-2, the V gene TRBV7-8, with 7 bases matching TRBD1. The V gene end was trimmed by 4 bases and the J gene end by 4 bases; junction bases not matched to a gene: 3. This CDR3 has 13 residues. Germline V gene lookup returns CDR1 SGHVS and CDR2 FQNEAQ. CDR3 in amino acids: CASSSGGSYGYTF. The CDR3 DNA sequence: TGTGCCAGCAGCTCAGGGGGTTCCTATGGCTACACCTTC.

This clonotype occurred many times. The chain couples TRBV11-2 to TRBJ2-7, with D unclear. The germline V and J ends were trimmed by 5 bases and 6 bases, with 23 bases remaining between them. CDR1 and CDR2 from the germline V gene are SGHAT and FQNNGV. This CDR3 is built from 16 residues. CDR3 in amino acids: CASSPTPDPGGSEQYF. CDR3 bases: TGTGCCAGCAGCCCGACGCCGGACCCGGGTGGATCCGAGCAGTACTTC.

This clonotype was found once. The V call is TRBV12-3 or TRBV12-4, the J call TRBJ2-1, with 7 bases lining up with TRBD2. V trimming: 5 bases; J trimming: 6 bases; junction bases outside the gene matches: 4. There are 13 residues in the CDR3. This CDR3 reads CASSPGLVNEQFF. In DNA, the CDR3 is TGTGCCAGCAGTCCAGGACTAGTCAATGAGCAGTTCTTC.

This chain uses TRBV7-2 with TRBJ1-5; D perhaps matches TRBD1 (6 bases). The CDR3 spans 13 residues. Germline CDR1 SGHTA, CDR2 FQGNSA. Between the trimmed V and J ends, which lost 5 bases and 9 bases, there was a span of 14 bases. In DNA, the CDR3 is TGTGCCAGCAGCACCGAGGGGGGACGGCCCCAGCATTTT. It translates to CASSTEGGRPQHF.

In its sample, this clonotype was seen a few times. This chain uses TRBV5-1 with TRBJ1-2, with D possibly TRBD1 on 6 matching bases. V was pared by 0 bases and J by 4 bases, with 13 bases between. Germline CDR1 SGHRS, CDR2 YFSETQ. The length of the CDR3 is 15 residues. CDR3 loop: CASSLAGQSSYGYTF. The CDR3 nucleotides read TGCGCCAGCAGCTTGGCAGGACAGTCATCCTATGGCTACACCTTC.

The V gene is TRBV7-2, the J gene TRBJ2-2; 15 bases fit TRBD2. The trim removed 5 bases at V and 4 bases at J, leaving 8 bases unmatched. The CDR3 contains 18 residues. Germline-derived CDR1 and CDR2 are SGHTA and FQGNSA. CDR3 nucleotide sequence: TGTGCCAGCAGCACGAGCCGGACTAGCGGGGGGGGCACCGGGGAGCTGTTTTTT. Protein product: CASSTSRTSGGGTGELFF.

The CDR3 spells CASSPGPRPQHF. As DNA, the CDR3 is TGTGCCAGCAGCCCGGGCCCCAGGCCCCAGCATTTT. This chain connects TRBV12-3 or TRBV12-4 to TRBJ1-5; D not certain. The CDR3 is made up of 12 amino acids. V was trimmed by 6 bases and J by 9 bases, leaving 12 bases between them.

The chain employs TRBV29-1 and TRBJ2-1; 10 bases align to TRBD2. Germline CDR1 is SQVTM and CDR2 is ANQGSEA. Trimming at V came to 7 bases and at J to 0 bases, leaving 18 bases not matched to a gene. CDR3 length equals 19 residues. The CDR3 loop is CSAVPQMGASGGSYNEQFF. The CDR3 DNA reads as TGCAGCGCCGTGCCCCAAATGGGAGCTAGCGGGGGCTCCTACAATGAGCAGTTCTTC.

A single count supports this clonotype. The V gene is TRBV19, the J gene TRBJ2-5, with 15 positions matching TRBD2. Germline trimming cut 9 bases from V and 1 base from J; bases unmatched to any gene: 9. Germline CDR1 LNHDA, CDR2 SQIVND (reference sequence). This CDR3 region has 17 residues. The DNA for the CDR3 is TGTGCCAGCTCGTGGACTAGCGGGAGGGCCAGCCAAGAGACCCAGTACTTC. Its protein is CASSWTSGRASQETQYF. Full variable domain (outside the CDR3, taken from reference TRBV19 and TRBJ2-5): DGGITQSPKYLFRKEGQNVTLSCEQNLNHDAMYWYRQDPGQGLRLIYYSQIVNDFQKGDIAEGYSVSREKKESFPLTVTSAQKNPTAFYLCASSWTSGRASQETQYFGPGTRLLVL.

J is TRBJ1-5 and V is TRBV29-1; maybe TRBD1 (5 bases). Germline CDR1 and CDR2: SQVTM and ANQGSEA. Trimming left V 7 bases short and J 0 bases short, with 16 bases between. This CDR3 is 15 amino acids long. This CDR3 reads CSASLGGGSNQPQHF. DNA of the CDR3: TGCAGCGCCTCCTTGGGGGGGGGTAGCAATCAGCCCCAGCATTTT.

This clonotype occurred many times. The rearrangement joins TRBV2 to TRBJ2-7; D ambiguous. CDR1 is SNHLY, CDR2 FYNNEI, per germline. Trimming removed 7 bases at V and 5 bases at J, with 9 bases between. The CDR3 totals 11 residues. The CDR3 loop is CASNLLDEQYF. The CDR3, as DNA: TGTGCCAGCAACTTGCTTGACGAGCAGTACTTC.

This clonotype was seen ten or more times. In DNA form, the CDR3 reads TGTGCCAGCAGCGGCCGGGACAGGAGTGATAGTGGCTACACCTTC. Its translation: CASSGRDRSDSGYTF. The V call is TRBV5-6, the J call TRBJ1-2; 8 nucleotides line up with TRBD1. J lost 7 bases, V lost 4 bases, and 12 bases had no gene match. The CDR3 spans 15 residues. Germline V gives CDR1 SGHDT, CDR2 YYEEEE.

This clonotype was observed a handful of times. This chain links TRBV24-1 with TRBJ2-7; TRBD1 agrees at 8 bases. The CDR3 has 12 amino acids. V shed 6 bases and J 6 bases; nucleotides not matched to a gene: 3. The germline CDR1 and CDR2 sequences are KGHDR and SFDVKD. CDR3 sequence reads: CATSWTGLEQYF. The CDR3 DNA sequence: TGTGCCACCAGTTGGACAGGGCTCGAGCAGTACTTC.

The chain joins TRBV6-6 to TRBJ2-7; 9 nucleotides match TRBD1. The CDR3 covers 16 residues. The V and J ends lost 5 bases and 5 bases, in that order; junction bases with no gene match: 13. CDR1 and CDR2 (germline): MNHNY, SVGAGI (reference sequence). CDR3 sequence: CASSRIGQGRENEQYF. In nucleotides, the CDR3 is TGTGCCAGCAGTCGAATCGGACAGGGGCGGGAGAACGAGCAGTACTTC.

This clonotype was detected many times. This sequence joins TRBV6-5 and TRBJ2-3, with D tentatively TRBD1 or TRBD2 (5 bases each). Trimming removed 7 bases from V and 6 bases from J, with 20 bases in between. From germline, CDR1 is MNHEY and CDR2 SVGAGI. The CDR3 is made up of 15 amino acids. The DNA of the CDR3 is TGTGCCAGCAATGGGGCGCCAGGTGGCGGGGATACGCAGTATTTT. It specifies CASNGAPGGGDTQYF.

This clonotype has a handful of counts. The V gene is TRBV15, the J gene TRBJ1-5; D not resolved. This CDR3 has 12 amino acids. CDR1 is LNHNV and CDR2 is YYDKDF in the germline V gene (reference sequence). V lost 3 bases and J 5 bases, leaving 5 bases between the germline ends. CDR3 coding DNA: TGTGCCACCAGCAGGGCATATCAGCCCCAGCATTTT. This translates into CATSRAYQPQHF.

The rearrangement uses TRBV9 and TRBJ2-1; the match to TRBD2 covers 9 bases. There are 15 residues in the CDR3. Germline V gene lookup returns CDR1 SGDLS and CDR2 YYNGEE. V was pared by 2 bases and J by 6 bases, with 6 bases of the junction left unmatched. As DNA, the CDR3 is TGTGCCAGCAGCGTGTACGGCGGGAGGGCCAATGAGCAGTTCTTC. Translated, it gives CASSVYGGRANEQFF. Full variable domain (missing parts from reference TRBV9 and TRBJ2-1): DSGVTQTPKHLITATGQRVTLRCSPRSGDLSVYWYQQSLDQGLQFLIQYYNGEERAKGNILERFSAQQFPDLHSELNLSSLELGDSALYFCASSVYGGRANEQFFGPGTRLTVL.

In its sample, this clonotype was seen many times. This chain connects TRBV5-8 to TRBJ2-7, with D perhaps matching TRBD2 (6 bases). This CDR3 region has 14 residues. V dropped 0 bases and J dropped 4 bases, with 11 bases sitting between them. The germline gives CDR1 SGHTS, CDR2 YDEGEE. Here the CDR3 reads CASSLGGAGYEQYF. CDR3 nucleotide sequence: TGTGCCAGCAGCTTGGGCGGGGCAGGTTACGAGCAGTACTTC.

The rearrangement uses TRBV5-1 and TRBJ1-5; D unclear. V lost 4 bases, J lost 4 bases, and 12 bases lay in between. CDR1 and CDR2 (germline): SGHRS, YFSETQ. There are 14 residues in the CDR3. The DNA of the CDR3 is TGCGCCAGCAGCCCGGACGGCCAAAATCAGCCCCAGCATTTT. This translates into CASSPDGQNQPQHF.